These 2 T cell receptor beta chains were all obtained from the same sample, sequenced in a study of blood T cells in healthy people across ages. Sample-barcoded 5' priming and a J-beta primer mix drove a second PCR of roughly 6 to 12 cycles. One entry per CDR3 protein, called by TCRdb with MiXCR from the 5' RACE reads. The sample has some 1.5 million distinct CDR3 sequences; approximately 39% are singletons. Material: blood. These receptors were obtained from a woman aged 18-29 years in good health.

The J gene is TRBJ2-5, the V gene TRBV25-1; possibly TRBD2 for D (5 bases). Trimming stripped 4 bases from V and 11 bases from J, with 26 bases between. The CDR3 consists of 16 residues. Germline V gene sequence: CDR1 MGHDK, CDR2 SYGVNS. CDR3 sequence (DNA): TGTGCCAGCAGTGGAAGAGAGAGGATAGACTACAATGAGCAGTACTTC. Translation gives CASSGRERIDYNEQYF.

On this clonotype: Just one base apart from a much larger clone, this may be a read error. V gene TRBV29-1 combines with J gene TRBJ2-1, with 14 bases aligning to TRBD2. The J call could be wrong; TRBJ2-7 is a better fit for the DNA end. CDR3 length equals 15 residues. The germline CDR1 and CDR2 sequences are SQVTM and ANQGSEA. CDR3 in amino acids: CSVEGTSGRLNEQYF. CDR3 coding DNA: TGCAGCGTTGAAGGGACTAGCGGGAGGCTCAATGAGCAGTACTTC.